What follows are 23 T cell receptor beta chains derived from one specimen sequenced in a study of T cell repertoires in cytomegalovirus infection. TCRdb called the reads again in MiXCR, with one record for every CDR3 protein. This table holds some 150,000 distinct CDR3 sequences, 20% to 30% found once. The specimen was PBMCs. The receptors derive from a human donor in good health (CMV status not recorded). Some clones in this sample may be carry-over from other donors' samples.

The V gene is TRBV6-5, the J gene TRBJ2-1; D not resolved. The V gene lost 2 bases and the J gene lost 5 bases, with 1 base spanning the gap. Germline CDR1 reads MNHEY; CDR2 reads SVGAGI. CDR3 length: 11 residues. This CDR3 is CASSYHNEQFF. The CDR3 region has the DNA TGTGCCAGCAGTTACCACAATGAGCAGTTCTTC.

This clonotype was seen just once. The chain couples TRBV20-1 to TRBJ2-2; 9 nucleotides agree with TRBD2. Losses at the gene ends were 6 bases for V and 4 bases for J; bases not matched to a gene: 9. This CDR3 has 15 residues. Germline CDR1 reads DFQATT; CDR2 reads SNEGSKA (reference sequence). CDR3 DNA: TGCAGTGCCATGTCTCTAGCGGGATTCACCGGGGAGCTGTTTTTT. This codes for CSAMSLAGFTGELFF.

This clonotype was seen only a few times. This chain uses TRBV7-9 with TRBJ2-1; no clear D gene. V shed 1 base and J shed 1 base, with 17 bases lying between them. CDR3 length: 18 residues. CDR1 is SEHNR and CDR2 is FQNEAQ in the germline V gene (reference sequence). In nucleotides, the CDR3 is TGTGCCAGCAGCTTAGGAGTTGGGGAAGTAACTTCCTACAATGAGCAGTTCTTC. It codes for CASSLGVGEVTSYNEQFF.

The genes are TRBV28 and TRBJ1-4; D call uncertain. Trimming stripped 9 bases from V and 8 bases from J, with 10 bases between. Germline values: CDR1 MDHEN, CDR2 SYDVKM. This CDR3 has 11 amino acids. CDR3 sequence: CASQGYEKLFF. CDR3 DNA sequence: TGTGCCAGTCAAGGGTACGAAAAACTGTTTTTT. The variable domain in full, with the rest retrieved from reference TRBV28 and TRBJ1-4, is DVKVTQSSRYLVKRTGEKVFLECVQDMDHENMFWYRQDPGLGLRLIYFSYDVKMKEKGDIPEGYSVSREKKERFSLILESASTNQTSMYLCASQGYEKLFFGSGTQLSVL.

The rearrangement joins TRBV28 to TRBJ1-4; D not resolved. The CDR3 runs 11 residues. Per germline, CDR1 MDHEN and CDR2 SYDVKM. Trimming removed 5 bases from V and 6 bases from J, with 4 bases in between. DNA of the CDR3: TGTGCCAGCAGTATTTATGAAAAACTGTTTTTT. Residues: CASSIYEKLFF.

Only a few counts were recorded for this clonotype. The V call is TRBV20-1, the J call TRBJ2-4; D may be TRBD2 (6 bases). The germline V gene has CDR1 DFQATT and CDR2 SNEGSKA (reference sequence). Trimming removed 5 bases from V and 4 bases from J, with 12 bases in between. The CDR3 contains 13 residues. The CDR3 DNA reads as TGCAGTGCTCCCGGCGGGGCGAAAAACATTCAGTACTTC. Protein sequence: CSAPGGAKNIQYF.

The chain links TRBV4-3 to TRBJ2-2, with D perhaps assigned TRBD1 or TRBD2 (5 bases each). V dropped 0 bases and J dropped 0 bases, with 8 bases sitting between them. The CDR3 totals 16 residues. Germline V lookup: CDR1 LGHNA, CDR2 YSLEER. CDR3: CASSQDRDPNTGELFF. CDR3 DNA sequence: TGCGCCAGCAGCCAAGATCGGGACCCGAACACCGGGGAGCTGTTTTTT.

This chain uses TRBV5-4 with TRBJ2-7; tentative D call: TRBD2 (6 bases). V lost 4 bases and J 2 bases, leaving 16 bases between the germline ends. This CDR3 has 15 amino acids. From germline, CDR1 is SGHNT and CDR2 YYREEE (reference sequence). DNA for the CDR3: TGTGCCAGCAGCGATGTAGCGGAACCTACCTACGAGCAGTACTTC. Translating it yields CASSDVAEPTYEQYF.

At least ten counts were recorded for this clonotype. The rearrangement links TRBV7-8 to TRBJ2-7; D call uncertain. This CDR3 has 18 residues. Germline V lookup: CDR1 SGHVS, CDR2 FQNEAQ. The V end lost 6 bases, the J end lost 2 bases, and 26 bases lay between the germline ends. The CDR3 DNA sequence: TGTGCCAGCAGTAACCGAGCCCCCCCCTCGGATTATGCCTACGAGCAGTACTTC. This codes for CASSNRAPPSDYAYEQYF. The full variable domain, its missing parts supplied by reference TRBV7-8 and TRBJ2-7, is GAGVSQSPRYKVAKRGQDVALRCDPISGHVSLFWYQQALGQGPEFLTYFQNEAQLDKSGLPSDRFFAERPEGSVSTLKIQRTQQEDSAVYLCASSNRAPPSDYAYEQYFGPGTRLTVT.

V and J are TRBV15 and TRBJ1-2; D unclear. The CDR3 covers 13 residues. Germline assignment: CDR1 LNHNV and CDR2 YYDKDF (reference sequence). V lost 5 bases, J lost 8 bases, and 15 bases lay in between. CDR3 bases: TGTGCCACCAGCCAGAGAAAGACGTCGGGCTACACCTTC. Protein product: CATSQRKTSGYTF.

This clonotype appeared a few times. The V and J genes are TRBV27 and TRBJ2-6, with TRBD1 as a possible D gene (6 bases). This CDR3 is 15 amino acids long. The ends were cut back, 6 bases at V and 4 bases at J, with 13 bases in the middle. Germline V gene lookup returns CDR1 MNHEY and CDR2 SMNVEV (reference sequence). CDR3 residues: CASSGQPTGANVLTF. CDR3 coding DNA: TGTGCCAGCAGCGGACAGCCTACAGGGGCCAACGTCCTGACTTTC.

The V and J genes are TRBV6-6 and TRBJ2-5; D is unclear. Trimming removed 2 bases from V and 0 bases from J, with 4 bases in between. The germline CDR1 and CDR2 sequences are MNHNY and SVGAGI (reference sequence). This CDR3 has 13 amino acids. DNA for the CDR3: TGTGCCAGCAGTTACCCATACCAAGAGACCCAGTACTTC. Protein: CASSYPYQETQYF.

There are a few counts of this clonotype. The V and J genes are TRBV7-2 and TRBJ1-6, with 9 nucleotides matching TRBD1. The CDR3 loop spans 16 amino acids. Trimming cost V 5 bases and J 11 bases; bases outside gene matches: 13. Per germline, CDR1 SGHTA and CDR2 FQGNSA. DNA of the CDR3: TGTGCCAGCAGCCAAGGGACAGGGATTCGGAATCCACCCCTCCACTTT. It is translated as CASSQGTGIRNPPLHF.

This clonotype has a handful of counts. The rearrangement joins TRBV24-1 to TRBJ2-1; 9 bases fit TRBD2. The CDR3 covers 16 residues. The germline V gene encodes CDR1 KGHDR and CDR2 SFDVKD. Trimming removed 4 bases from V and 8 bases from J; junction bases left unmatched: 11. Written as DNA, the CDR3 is TGTGCCACCAGTGAGGCCGGGACTAGCTTAGTCGATGAGCAGTTCTTC. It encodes CATSEAGTSLVDEQFF.

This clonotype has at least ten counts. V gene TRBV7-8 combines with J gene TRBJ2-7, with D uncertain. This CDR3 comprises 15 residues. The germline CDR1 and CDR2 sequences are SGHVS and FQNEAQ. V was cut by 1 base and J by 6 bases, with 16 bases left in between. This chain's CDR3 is CASSLEFGSPGEQYF. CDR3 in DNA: TGTGCCAGCAGCTTAGAGTTCGGTAGTCCCGGCGAGCAGTACTTC.

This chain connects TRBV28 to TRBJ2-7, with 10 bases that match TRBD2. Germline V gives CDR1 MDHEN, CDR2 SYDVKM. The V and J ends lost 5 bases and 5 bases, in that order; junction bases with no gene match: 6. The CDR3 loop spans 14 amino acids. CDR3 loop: CASSRSGGANEQYF. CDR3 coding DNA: TGTGCCAGCAGTAGGAGCGGGGGGGCGAACGAGCAGTACTTC.

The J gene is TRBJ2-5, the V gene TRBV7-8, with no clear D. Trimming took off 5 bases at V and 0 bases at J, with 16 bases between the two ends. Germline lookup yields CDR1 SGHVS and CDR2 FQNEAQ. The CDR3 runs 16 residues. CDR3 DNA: TGTGCCAGCAGCCCCACGGCGAACAGCTACCAAGAGACCCAGTACTTC. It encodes CASSPTANSYQETQYF.

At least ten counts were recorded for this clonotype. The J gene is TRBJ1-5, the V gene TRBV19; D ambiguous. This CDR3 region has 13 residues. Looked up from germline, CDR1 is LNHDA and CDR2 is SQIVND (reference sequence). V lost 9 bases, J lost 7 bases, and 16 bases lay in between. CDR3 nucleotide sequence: TGTGCCAGCAGTTTAGGCGGGTTACAGCCCCAGCATTTT. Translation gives CASSLGGLQPQHF.

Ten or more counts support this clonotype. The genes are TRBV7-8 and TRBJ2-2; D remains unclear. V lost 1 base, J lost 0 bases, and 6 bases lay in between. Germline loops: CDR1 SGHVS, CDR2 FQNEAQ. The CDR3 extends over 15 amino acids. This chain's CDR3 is CASSLGRTNTGELFF. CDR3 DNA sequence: TGTGCCAGCAGCTTAGGGCGGACGAACACCGGGGAGCTGTTTTTT.

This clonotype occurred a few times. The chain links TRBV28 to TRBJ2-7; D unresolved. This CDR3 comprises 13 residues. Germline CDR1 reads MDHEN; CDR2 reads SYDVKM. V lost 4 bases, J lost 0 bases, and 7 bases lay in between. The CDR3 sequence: CASSSTPSYEQYF. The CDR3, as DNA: TGTGCCAGCAGTTCCACCCCCTCCTACGAGCAGTACTTC.

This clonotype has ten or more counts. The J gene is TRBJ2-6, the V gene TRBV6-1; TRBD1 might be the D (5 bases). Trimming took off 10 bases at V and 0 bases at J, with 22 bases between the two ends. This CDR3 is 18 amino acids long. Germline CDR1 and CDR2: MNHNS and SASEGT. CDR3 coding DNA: TGTGCCACAGCCCTATCGGCAGGGTATACCTCTGGGGCCAACGTCCTGACTTTC. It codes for CATALSAGYTSGANVLTF.

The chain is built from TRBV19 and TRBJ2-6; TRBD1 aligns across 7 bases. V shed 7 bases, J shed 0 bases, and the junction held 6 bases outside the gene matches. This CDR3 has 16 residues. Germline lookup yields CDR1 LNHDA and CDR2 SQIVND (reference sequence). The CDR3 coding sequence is TGTGCCAGTACCTGGGGACAGAGCTCTGGGGCCAACGTCCTGACTTTC. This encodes CASTWGQSSGANVLTF.

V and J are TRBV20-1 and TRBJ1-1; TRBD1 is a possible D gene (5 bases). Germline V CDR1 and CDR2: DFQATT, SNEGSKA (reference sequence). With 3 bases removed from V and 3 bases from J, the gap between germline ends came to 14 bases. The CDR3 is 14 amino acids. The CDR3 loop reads CSARPGLTHTEAFF. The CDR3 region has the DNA TGCAGTGCTAGGCCGGGACTCACCCACACTGAAGCTTTCTTT.